This T cell receptor beta chain was sequenced in a study of T cell clones after liver transplantation. A note on this clone: Antigen unknown.

Study outcomes and limitations: Post-transplant, graft-donor-reactive CD4 TCRbeta sequences in blood dropped significantly in 5 of 8 subjects.

Assay used: immunoSEQ multiplex PCR; TCRdb lists only in-frame clones, some missing. The sample holds some 70,000 clones, over 70% seen once. The CDR3 is made up of 18 amino acids. The V and J ends lost 4 bases and 6 bases, in that order; junction bases with no gene match: 11. Germline V gene sequence: CDR1 SGDLS, CDR2 YYNGEE. V gene TRBV9 combines with J gene TRBJ2-2; 14 bases map to TRBD2. Sample: CD4+ T cells from blood, taken before liver transplant. The clonotype originates from a human donor who received a liver transplant. CDR3 nucleotide sequence: TGTGCCAGCAGCCCCCGACTAGCGGGAGGGCCGGGGTCCGGGGAGCTGTTTTTT. It translates to CASSPRLAGGPGSGELFF.